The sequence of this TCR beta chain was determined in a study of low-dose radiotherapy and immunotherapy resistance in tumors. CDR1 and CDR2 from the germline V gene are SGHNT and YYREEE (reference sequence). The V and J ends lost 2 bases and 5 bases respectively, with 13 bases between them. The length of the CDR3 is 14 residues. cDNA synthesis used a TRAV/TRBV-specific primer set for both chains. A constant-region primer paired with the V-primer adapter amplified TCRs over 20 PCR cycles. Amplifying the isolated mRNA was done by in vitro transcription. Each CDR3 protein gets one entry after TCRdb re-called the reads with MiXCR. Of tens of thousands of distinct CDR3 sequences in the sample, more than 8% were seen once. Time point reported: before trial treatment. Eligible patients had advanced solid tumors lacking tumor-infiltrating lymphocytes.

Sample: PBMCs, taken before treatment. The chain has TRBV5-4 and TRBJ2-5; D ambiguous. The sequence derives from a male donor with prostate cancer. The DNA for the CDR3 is TGTGCCAGCAGCTTCGGCTCCGCCGGGGAGACCCAGTACTTC. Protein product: CASSFGSAGETQYF.